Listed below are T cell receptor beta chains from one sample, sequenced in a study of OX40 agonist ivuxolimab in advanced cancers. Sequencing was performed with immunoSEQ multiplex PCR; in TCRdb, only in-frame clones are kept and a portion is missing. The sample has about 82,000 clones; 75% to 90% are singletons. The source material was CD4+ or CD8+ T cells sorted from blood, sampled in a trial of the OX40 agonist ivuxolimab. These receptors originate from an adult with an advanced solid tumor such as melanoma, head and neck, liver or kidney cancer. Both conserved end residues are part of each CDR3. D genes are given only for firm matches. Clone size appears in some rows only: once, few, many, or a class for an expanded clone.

TGTGCCAGCAGTGAATTGCCTATGTCTGGAAACACCATATATTTT	CASSELPMSGNTIYF	NA	NA	TRBJ1-3	TRBV6-1
TGTGCCAGCAGCTTAGCTCAGGGGAGCTATGGCTACACCTTC	CASSLAQGSYGYTF	NA	NA	TRBJ1-2	TRBV7-9
TGTGCCAGCAGCTTAGACTATCAGCCCCAGCATTTT	CASSLDYQPQHF	NA	once	TRBJ1-5	TRBV7-2
TGTGCCAGCTCACCAGATCCCTCGAACACCGGGGAGCTGTTTTTT	CASSPDPSNTGELFF	NA	NA	TRBJ2-2	TRBV18
TGTGCCAGCAGTCCTCTGGTGAAGGGCTACGAGCAGTACTTC	CASSPLVKGYEQYF	NA	NA	TRBJ2-7	TRBV6-1
TGTGCCAGCAGTTTATCCGGGGTTGGAAATTCACCCCTCCACTTT	CASSLSGVGNSPLHF	NA	NA	TRBJ1-6	TRBV27
TGCGCCAGCAGCTCAGGACTAGCGGGGGTAAACACCGGGGAGCTGTTTTTT	CASSSGLAGVNTGELFF	TRBD2	NA	TRBJ2-2	TRBV5-1
TGTGCCAGCAGTGAATTTAACGAGCAGTACTTC	CASSEFNEQYF	NA	NA	TRBJ2-7	TRBV2
TGTGCCAGCAGCTTGCCCTCGACCCAGTACTTC	CASSLPSTQYF	NA	NA	TRBJ2-5	TRBV5-8
TGTGCCAGTAGTAGCGGACAGGGTACTAATGAAAAACTGTTTTTT	CASSSGQGTNEKLFF	TRBD1	NA	TRBJ1-4	TRBV19
TGTGCCAGCAGCCCGACTAGCGTGGCCGGGGAGCTGTTTTTT	CASSPTSVAGELFF	TRBD2	NA	TRBJ2-2	TRBV4-2
TGTGCCAGCTCCCTCCAAGAGACCCAGTACTTC	CASSLQETQYF	NA	NA	TRBJ2-5	TRBV18
TGTGCCAGCAAGTCAGGGGAAACCTACAATGAGCAGTTCTTC	CASKSGETYNEQFF	NA	NA	TRBJ2-1	TRBV2
TGCGCCAGCAGCCAAGAGGCGACGGACTACAATGAGCAGTTCTTC	CASSQEATDYNEQFF	NA	NA	TRBJ2-1	TRBV4-3